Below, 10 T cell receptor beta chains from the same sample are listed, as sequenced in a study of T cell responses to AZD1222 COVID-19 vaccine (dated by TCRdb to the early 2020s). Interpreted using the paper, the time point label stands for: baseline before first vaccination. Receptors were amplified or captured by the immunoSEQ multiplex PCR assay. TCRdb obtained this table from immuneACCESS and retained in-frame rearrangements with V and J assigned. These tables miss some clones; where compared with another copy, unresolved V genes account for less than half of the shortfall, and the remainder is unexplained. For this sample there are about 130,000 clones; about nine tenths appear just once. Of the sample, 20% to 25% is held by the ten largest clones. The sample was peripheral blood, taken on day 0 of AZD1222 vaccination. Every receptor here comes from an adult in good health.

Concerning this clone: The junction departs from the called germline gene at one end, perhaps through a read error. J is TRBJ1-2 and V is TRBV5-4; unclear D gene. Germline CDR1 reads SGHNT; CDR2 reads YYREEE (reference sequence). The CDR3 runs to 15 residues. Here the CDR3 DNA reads TGTGCCAGCAGTTTGGACGCGCCCTCCTACTATGGCTACACCTTC. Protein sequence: CASSLDAPSYYGYTF.

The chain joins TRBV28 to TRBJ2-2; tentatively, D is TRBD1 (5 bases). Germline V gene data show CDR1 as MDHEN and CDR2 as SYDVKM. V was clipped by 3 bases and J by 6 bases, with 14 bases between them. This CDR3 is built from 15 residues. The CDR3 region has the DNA TGTGCCAGCAGTTTGTTCAGGGATGAACCCGGGGAGCTGTTTTTT. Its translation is CASSLFRDEPGELFF.

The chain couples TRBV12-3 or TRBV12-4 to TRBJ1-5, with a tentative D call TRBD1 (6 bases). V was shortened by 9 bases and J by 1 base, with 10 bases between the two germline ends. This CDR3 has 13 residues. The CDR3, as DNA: TGTGCCAGTATACAGGGAAGCAATCAGCCCCAGCATTTT. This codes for CASIQGSNQPQHF.

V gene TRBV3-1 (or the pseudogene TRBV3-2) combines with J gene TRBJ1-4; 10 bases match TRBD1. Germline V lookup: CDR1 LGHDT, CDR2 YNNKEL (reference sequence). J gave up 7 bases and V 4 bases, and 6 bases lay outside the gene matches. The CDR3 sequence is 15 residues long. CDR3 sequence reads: CASSLWTGGSEKLFF. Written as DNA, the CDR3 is TGTGCCAGCAGCCTCTGGACAGGGGGAAGTGAAAAACTGTTTTTT.

CDR3 bases: TGTGCCAGTACCGCGTCGGGGCCGTGGACGAGCAATCAGCCCCAGCATTTT. Translated, it gives CASTASGPWTSNQPQHF. The chain couples TRBV19 to TRBJ1-5; D is perhaps TRBD1 (5 bases). The germline gives CDR1 LNHDA, CDR2 SQIVND (reference sequence). The V end lost 7 bases, the J end lost 1 base, and 20 bases lay between the germline ends. CDR3 length: 17 residues.

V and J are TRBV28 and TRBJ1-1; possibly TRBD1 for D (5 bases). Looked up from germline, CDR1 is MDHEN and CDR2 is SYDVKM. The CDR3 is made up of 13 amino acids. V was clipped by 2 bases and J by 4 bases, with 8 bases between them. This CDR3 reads CASSLGGFTEAFF. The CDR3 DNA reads TGTGCCAGCAGTTTAGGGGGGTTCACTGAAGCTTTCTTT.

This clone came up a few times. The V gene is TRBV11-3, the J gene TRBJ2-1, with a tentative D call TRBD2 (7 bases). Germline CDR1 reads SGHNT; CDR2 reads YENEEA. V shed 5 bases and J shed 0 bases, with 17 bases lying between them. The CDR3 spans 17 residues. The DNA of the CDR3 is TGTGCCAGCAGCCTCCGGGGGGCCGTGAGCTCCTACAATGAGCAGTTCTTC. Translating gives CASSLRGAVSSYNEQFF.

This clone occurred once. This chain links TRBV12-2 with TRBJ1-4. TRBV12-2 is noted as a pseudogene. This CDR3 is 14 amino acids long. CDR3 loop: CASRLKRIGEKLFF. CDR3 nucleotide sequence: TGTGCAAGTCGCTTAAAGAGGATAGGGGAAAAACTGTTTTTT.

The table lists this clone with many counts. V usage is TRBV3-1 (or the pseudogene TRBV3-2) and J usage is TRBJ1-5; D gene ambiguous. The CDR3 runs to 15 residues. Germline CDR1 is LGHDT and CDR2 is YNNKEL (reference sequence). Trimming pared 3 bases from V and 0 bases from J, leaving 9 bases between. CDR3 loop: CASSHTGNSNQPQHF. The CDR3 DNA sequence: TGTGCCAGCAGCCATACCGGGAATAGCAATCAGCCCCAGCATTTT.

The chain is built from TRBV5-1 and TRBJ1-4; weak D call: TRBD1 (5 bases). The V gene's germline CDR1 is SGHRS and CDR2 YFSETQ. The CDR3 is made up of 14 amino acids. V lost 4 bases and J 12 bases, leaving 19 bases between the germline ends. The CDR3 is CASSAGTRGVELFF. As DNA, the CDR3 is TGCGCCAGCAGCGCCGGGACCCGGGGGGTGGAACTGTTTTTT. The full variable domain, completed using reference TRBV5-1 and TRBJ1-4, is KAGVTQTPRYLIKTRGQQVTLSCSPISGHRSVSWYQQTPGQGLQFLFEYFSETQRNKGNFPGRFSGRQFSNSRSEMNVSTLELGDSALYLCASSAGTRGVELFFGSGTQLSVL.